Listed here is a single T cell receptor (beta chain). Germline V gene sequence: CDR1 MGHRA, CDR2 YSYEKL. V shed 8 bases, J shed 11 bases, and the junction held 10 bases outside the gene matches. The CDR3 extends over 12 amino acids. The data originate from a study of sequential checkpoint blockade in melanoma. Only in-frame clones appear in the TCRdb table, and some are missing; sequencing was by immunoSEQ multiplex PCR. The sample includes about 14,000 clones, approximately 76% seen only once; the top ten take 45% to 65%. The treatment is: randomized to nivolumab then ipilimumab (arm A) or the reverse (arm B).

The rearrangement joins TRBV4-1 to TRBJ1-1, with 8 bases identical to TRBD1. This specimen consisted of CD8+ T cells sorted from blood (inferred from file names), obtained from a patient given nivolumab and ipilimumab in sequence. This sequence originates from a human patient with melanoma. Some clones in this sample may be carry-over from other donors' samples. The CDR3 protein is CASRGQGREAFF. The DNA for the CDR3 is TGCGCCAGCCGCGGACAGGGCCGAGAGGCTTTCTTT.